This passage covers 27 T cell receptor beta chains from one sample sequenced in a study of blood T cell repertoires in COVID-19. Sequencing used immunoSEQ multiplex PCR; TCRdb keeps in-frame clones, though not all of them. The data hold more than 95,000 clones, with roughly four fifths observed a single time. Sequenced sample: peripheral blood. The receptors were sampled from a man in his 60s with acute or convalescent COVID-19.

This chain joins TRBV27 and TRBJ2-3; D possibly corresponds to TRBD1 (6 bases). CDR3 size: 13 residues. The germline gives CDR1 MNHEY, CDR2 SMNVEV (reference sequence). V was trimmed by 7 bases and J by 4 bases, leaving 12 bases between them. The CDR3 region is CASNMQGSDTQYF. The CDR3, as DNA: TGTGCCAGCAATATGCAGGGGTCAGATACGCAGTATTTT.

This clone was counted a few times. The chain has TRBV6-2 or TRBV6-3 and TRBJ2-1; the match to TRBD1 covers 8 bases. The germline V gene encodes CDR1 MNHEY and CDR2 SVGEGT. The CDR3 consists of 17 residues. V was clipped by 0 bases and J by 3 bases; unmatched bases: 7. This CDR3 is CASSYSPQGAVYNEQFF. CDR3 coding DNA: TGTGCCAGCAGTTACTCTCCCCAGGGGGCTGTCTACAATGAGCAGTTCTTC.

The chain carries TRBV2 and TRBJ2-3; tentative D call: TRBD2 (6 bases). Trimming cost V 6 bases and J 2 bases, with 18 bases left between them. CDR3 length equals 16 residues. Germline CDR1 and CDR2: SNHLY and FYNNEI. The CDR3 nucleotides read TGTGCCAGCAGCCCCAATGGGCGGGGCCCCACAGATACGCAGTATTTT. The encoded protein is CASSPNGRGPTDTQYF.

The chain uses TRBV29-1 and TRBJ2-5; D not resolved. Germline V gives CDR1 SQVTM, CDR2 ANQGSEA. CDR3 length: 14 amino acids. Trimming removed 2 bases from V and 5 bases from J, with 15 bases in between. The chain's CDR3 is CSVELVENWETQYF. The CDR3 DNA reads TGCAGCGTTGAACTAGTTGAGAATTGGGAGACCCAGTACTTC. The variable domain in full, with the rest retrieved from reference TRBV29-1 and TRBJ2-5, is SAVISQKPSRDICQRGTSLTIQCQVDSQVTMMFWYRQQPGQSLTLIATANQGSEATYESGFVIDKFPISRPNLTFSTLTVSNMSPEDSSIYLCSVELVENWETQYFGPGTRLLVL.

V usage is TRBV5-5 and J usage is TRBJ2-1, with TRBD2 identical over 9 bases. This CDR3 has 15 residues. Trimming removed 0 bases from V and 4 bases from J; junction bases left unmatched: 2. In germline, CDR1 is SGHKS, CDR2 YYEKEE (reference sequence). CDR3 sequence reads: CASSLDSGSYNEQFF. The CDR3 DNA sequence: TGTGCCAGCAGCTTGGATAGCGGGAGTTACAATGAGCAGTTCTTC.

This sequence joins TRBV28 and TRBJ1-5, with D unresolved. Deletions cut 3 bases from V and 2 bases from J, with 17 bases between. This CDR3 contains 17 residues. Per germline, CDR1 MDHEN and CDR2 SYDVKM. CDR3 region: CASSLELHLRGNQPQHF. CDR3 coding DNA: TGTGCCAGCAGTTTGGAACTGCATTTGAGGGGCAATCAGCCCCAGCATTTT.

The rearrangement uses TRBV7-3 and TRBJ2-1, with 10 bases matching TRBD2. CDR3 length equals 15 residues. CDR1 is SGHTA and CDR2 is FQGTGA in the germline V gene. V was clipped by 5 bases and J by 4 bases; unmatched bases: 5. As DNA, the CDR3 is TGTGCCAGCAGCACAGCGGGAGGGACATACAATGAGCAGTTCTTC. Encoded protein: CASSTAGGTYNEQFF.

This chain links TRBV24-1 with TRBJ2-2; 8 nucleotides agree with TRBD1. Per the germline V gene, CDR1 is KGHDR and CDR2 is SFDVKD. The trim removed 5 bases at V and 6 bases at J, leaving 7 bases unmatched. The CDR3 runs to 15 residues. CDR3 region: CATSGGQGAAGELFF. CDR3 DNA: TGTGCCACCAGTGGGGGGCAGGGGGCCGCCGGGGAGCTGTTTTTT.

This clone was picked up one time. In the same sample, other DNA sequences code for this CDR3. Here the CDR3 reads CASSLGQGPDTQYF. CDR3 bases: TGCGCCAGCAGCTTGGGACAGGGTCCAGATACGCAGTATTTT. The chain couples TRBV5-1 to TRBJ2-3; 7 positions agree with TRBD1. V shed 0 bases and J 4 bases; nucleotides not matched to a gene: 2. The CDR3 has 14 amino acids. CDR1 is SGHRS, CDR2 YFSETQ, per germline.

The CDR3 reads CASSDYTSGGSNEQFF. The CDR3, as DNA: TGTGCCAGCAGTGACTATACTAGCGGGGGGAGTAATGAGCAGTTCTTC. V gene TRBV6-4 combines with J gene TRBJ2-1; the match to TRBD2 covers 12 bases. Per the germline V gene, CDR1 is MRHNA and CDR2 is SNTAGT. With V trimmed by 1 base and J by 7 bases, 5 bases remained unmatched. The CDR3 is made up of 16 amino acids.

The chain links TRBV19 to TRBJ2-5, with TRBD2 matching 13 bases. Germline V lookup: CDR1 LNHDA, CDR2 SQIVND (reference sequence). The CDR3 runs 15 residues. With V trimmed by 5 bases and J by 4 bases, 4 bases remained unmatched. The CDR3 spells CASSPGLAGVETQYF. CDR3 sequence (DNA): TGTGCCAGTAGTCCCGGACTAGCGGGGGTAGAGACCCAGTACTTC.

The chain uses TRBV12-3 or TRBV12-4 and TRBJ1-5; D is possibly TRBD1 (5 bases). There are 13 residues in the CDR3. V was cut by 2 bases and J by 7 bases, with 9 bases left in between. CDR3 bases: TGTGCCAGCAGTTTAACAGGTTTACAGCCCCAGCATTTT. The encoded protein is CASSLTGLQPQHF.

The chain recombines TRBV11-2 with TRBJ1-2; 10 nucleotides match TRBD1. The CDR3 has 16 amino acids. The J segment lost 8 bases and the V segment lost 1 base, leaving 10 bases of the junction unmatched. Germline values: CDR1 SGHAT, CDR2 FQNNGV. The CDR3 nucleotides read TGTGCCAGCAGCTTAGGGGGGACAGGGGATGTATTGGGCTACACCTTC. This translates into CASSLGGTGDVLGYTF. Combining the CDR3 with reference TRBV11-2 and TRBJ1-2 gives the whole variable domain EAGVAQSPRYKIIEKRQSVAFWCNPISGHATLYWYQQILGQGPKLLIQFQNNGVVDDSQLPKDRFSAERLKGVDSTLKIQPAKLEDSAVYLCASSLGGTGDVLGYTFGSGTRLTVV.

V gene TRBV7-8 combines with J gene TRBJ2-5; D may be TRBD2 (6 bases). Germline CDR1 reads SGHVS; CDR2 reads FQNEAQ. Trimming cost V 4 bases and J 7 bases, with 13 bases left between them. CDR3 length equals 13 residues. CDR3 bases: TGTGCCAGCAGCTCAGACTTGGAGGGGACCCAGTACTTC. It codes for CASSSDLEGTQYF.

In its sample, this clone was seen once. The chain is built from TRBV30 and TRBJ2-4, with D possibly matching TRBD2 (5 bases). CDR1 is GTSNPN and CDR2 is SVGIG in the germline V gene (reference sequence). This CDR3 region has 12 residues. CDR3 in amino acids: CAGVLGKNIQYF. The CDR3, as DNA: TGTGCGGGAGTTTTGGGCAAAAACATTCAGTACTTC.

This chain joins TRBV7-9 and TRBJ1-1; TRBD1 aligns across 9 bases. The junction had 5 bases not matched to a gene; V was cut back by 2 bases and J by 1 base. Germline CDR1 reads SEHNR; CDR2 reads FQNEAQ (reference sequence). The CDR3 contains 16 residues. CDR3 region: CASSLLPGQGNTEAFF. CDR3 bases: TGTGCCAGCAGCTTACTCCCGGGACAGGGGAACACTGAAGCTTTCTTT. The whole variable domain, remainder taken from reference TRBV7-9 and TRBJ1-1, is DTGVSQNPRHKITKRGQNVTFRCDPISEHNRLYWYRQTLGQGPEFLTYFQNEAQLEKSRLLSDRFSAERPKGSFSTLEIQRTEQGDSAMYLCASSLLPGQGNTEAFFGQGTRLTVV.

V gene TRBV28 combines with J gene TRBJ1-4; unclear D gene. This CDR3 has 14 residues. The V end lost 8 bases, the J end lost 5 bases, and 15 bases lay between the germline ends. Germline CDR1 reads MDHEN; CDR2 reads SYDVKM. The CDR3 here is CASSGLQLNEKLFF. The DNA of the CDR3 is TGTGCCAGCTCTGGCCTACAGTTAAATGAAAAACTGTTTTTT.

The chain recombines TRBV4-3 with TRBJ1-1; the match to TRBD1 covers 8 bases. This CDR3 has 13 amino acids. Germline V gene sequence: CDR1 LGHNA, CDR2 YSLEER. J gave up 11 bases and V 1 base, and 6 bases lay outside the gene matches. In DNA, the CDR3 is TGCGCCAGCAGCCAAGTCCAGGGGGCAGGGGCTTTCTTT. Translated, it gives CASSQVQGAGAFF.

The chain uses TRBV5-4 and TRBJ1-3; D not resolved. CDR3 size: 13 residues. The V end lost 3 bases, the J end lost 0 bases, and 4 bases lay between the germline ends. Germline-derived CDR1 and CDR2 are SGHNT and YYREEE (reference sequence). The CDR3 nucleotides are TGTGCCAGCAGCTCCTACTCTGGAAACACCATATATTTT. Its protein is CASSSYSGNTIYF.

CDR3 bases: TGTGCCAGCAGTTACAGGGGAAGCAATCAGCCCCAGCATTTT. The encoded protein is CASSYRGSNQPQHF. This sequence joins TRBV27 and TRBJ1-5; 7 positions match TRBD1. The J segment lost 1 base and the V segment lost 4 bases, leaving 1 base of the junction unmatched. In germline, CDR1 is MNHEY, CDR2 SMNVEV (reference sequence). The CDR3 totals 14 residues.

The chain carries TRBV2 and TRBJ1-5; perhaps TRBD1 as D (5 bases). This CDR3 is 13 amino acids long. The V end was cut by 8 bases, the J end by 2 bases, with 10 bases between. Germline V gene sequence: CDR1 SNHLY, CDR2 FYNNEI. CDR3 nucleotide sequence: TGTGCCAGCGTCCCGGGGGGCAATCAGCCCCAGCATTTT. Residues: CASVPGGNQPQHF.

The V and J genes are TRBV7-8 and TRBJ1-5, with TRBD1 as a possible D gene (6 bases). V was cut by 6 bases and J by 2 bases, with 14 bases left in between. Germline V gene data show CDR1 as SGHVS and CDR2 as FQNEAQ. This CDR3 comprises 15 residues. CDR3 in DNA: TGTGCCAGCAGTCACAGGGCAAAGGGCAATCAGCCCCAGCATTTT. Its translation: CASSHRAKGNQPQHF.

V and J are TRBV6-5 and TRBJ1-5; no clear D gene. CDR3 size: 15 residues. The V end was cut by 7 bases, the J end by 0 bases, with 13 bases between. CDR1 is MNHEY and CDR2 is SVGAGI in the germline V gene. The CDR3 DNA is TGTGCCAGCACCCGGTCACAGTATAGCAATCAGCCCCAGCATTTT. The encoded protein is CASTRSQYSNQPQHF.

This clone was counted a few times. The chain recombines TRBV5-1 with TRBJ1-4; no clear D gene. Trimming cost V 0 bases and J 0 bases, with 9 bases left between them. Germline V gene lookup returns CDR1 SGHRS and CDR2 YFSETQ. The CDR3 is made up of 16 amino acids. CDR3: CASSLEPRATNEKLFF. For the CDR3, the DNA is TGCGCCAGCAGCTTGGAGCCACGCGCAACTAATGAAAAACTGTTTTTT.

This chain joins TRBV7-9 and TRBJ1-1; 7 bases are a match to TRBD1. The CDR3 contains 15 residues. V shed 4 bases, J shed 0 bases, and the junction held 5 bases outside the gene matches. Germline V gene sequence: CDR1 SEHNR, CDR2 FQNEAQ (reference sequence). CDR3 residues: CASSSGDSMNTEAFF. The DNA for the CDR3 is TGTGCCAGCAGCTCAGGGGACAGCATGAACACTGAAGCTTTCTTT.

The CDR3 DNA reads TGTGCCAGCAGTTTATCGCAGGGTCCAAGCTCTGGAAACACCATATATTTT. This codes for CASSLSQGPSSGNTIYF. The chain joins TRBV11-2 to TRBJ1-3; D is possibly TRBD1 (5 bases). Germline CDR1 and CDR2: SGHAT and FQNNGV. The germline V and J ends were trimmed by 6 bases and 0 bases, with 18 bases remaining between them. The CDR3 runs to 17 residues. Full variable domain (rest looked up from reference TRBV11-2 and TRBJ1-3): EAGVAQSPRYKIIEKRQSVAFWCNPISGHATLYWYQQILGQGPKLLIQFQNNGVVDDSQLPKDRFSAERLKGVDSTLKIQPAKLEDSAVYLCASSLSQGPSSGNTIYFGEGSWLTVV.

The J gene is TRBJ2-5, the V gene TRBV5-4, with D possibly matching TRBD1 (5 bases). V dropped 0 bases and J dropped 9 bases, with 15 bases sitting between them. Germline V gives CDR1 SGHNT, CDR2 YYREEE (reference sequence). This CDR3 is 14 amino acids long. The CDR3 coding sequence is TGTGCCAGCAGCTTGGCCCATGGGGCAAGGGCCCAGTACTTC. This codes for CASSLAHGARAQYF.